This TCR beta chain appears in the sequencing data of a study of Graves' ophthalmopathy and Graves' hyperthyroidism. Study-level points and caveats: The blood repertoire also included most expanded thyroid clonotypes above 0.001 frequency.

The sequenced template was RNA, covering the TCR beta CDR3 region. Second-round multiplex PCR followed a first-round RT-PCR using HTBI primers. TCRdb reanalysed the multiplex PCR reads using MiXCR and keeps one entry per CDR3 protein. The sample yields 400,000 or so distinct CDR3 sequences, 15% seen once. Trimming took off 5 bases at V and 3 bases at J, with 4 bases between the two ends. The CDR3 runs 11 residues. The V gene's germline CDR1 is LGHNT and CDR2 FRNRAP. Diagnosis was based on clinical symptoms, serum thyroxine, TRAb, thyroid ultrasound and orbital computed tomography. In regard to this clonotype: No antigen is known for it.

The V gene is TRBV12-5, the J gene TRBJ2-5; D call uncertain. The specimen sequenced was peripheral blood. The receptor was isolated from a woman between 18 and 30 years old with stable Graves' hyperthyroidism. The CDR3 nucleotides read TGTGCTAGTGGTACGAAAGAGACCCAGTACTTC. It specifies CASGTKETQYF.